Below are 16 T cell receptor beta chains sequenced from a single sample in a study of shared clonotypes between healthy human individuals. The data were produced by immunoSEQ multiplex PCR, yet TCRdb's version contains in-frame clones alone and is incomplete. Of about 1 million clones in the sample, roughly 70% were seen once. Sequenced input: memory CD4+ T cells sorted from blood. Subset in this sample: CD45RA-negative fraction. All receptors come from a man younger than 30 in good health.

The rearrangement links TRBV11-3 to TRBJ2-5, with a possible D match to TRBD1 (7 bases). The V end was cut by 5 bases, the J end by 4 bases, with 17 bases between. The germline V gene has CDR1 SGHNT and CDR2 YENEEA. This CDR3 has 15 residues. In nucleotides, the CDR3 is TGTGCCAGCAGCACGACAGGGAAGGGAGGAGAGACCCAGTACTTC. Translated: CASSTTGKGGETQYF.

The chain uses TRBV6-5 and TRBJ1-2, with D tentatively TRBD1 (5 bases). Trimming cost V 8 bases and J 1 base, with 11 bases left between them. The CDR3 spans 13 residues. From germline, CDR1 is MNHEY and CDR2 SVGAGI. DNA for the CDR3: TGTGCCAGCCTCTACGGGGGTAACTATGGCTACACCTTC. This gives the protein CASLYGGNYGYTF.

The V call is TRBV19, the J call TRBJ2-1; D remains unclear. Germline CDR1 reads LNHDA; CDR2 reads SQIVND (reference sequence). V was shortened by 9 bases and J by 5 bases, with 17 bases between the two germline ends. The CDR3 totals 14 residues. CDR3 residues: CASSPRLLNNEQFF. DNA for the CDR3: TGTGCCAGCAGCCCCAGATTACTTAACAATGAGCAGTTCTTC.

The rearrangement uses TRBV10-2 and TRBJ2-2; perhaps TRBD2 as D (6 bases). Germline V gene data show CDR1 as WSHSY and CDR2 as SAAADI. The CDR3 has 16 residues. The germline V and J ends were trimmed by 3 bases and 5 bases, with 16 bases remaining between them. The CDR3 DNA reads TGCGCCAGCAGTGACACTATCGGGACTCCAACCGGGGAGCTGTTTTTT. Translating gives CASSDTIGTPTGELFF.

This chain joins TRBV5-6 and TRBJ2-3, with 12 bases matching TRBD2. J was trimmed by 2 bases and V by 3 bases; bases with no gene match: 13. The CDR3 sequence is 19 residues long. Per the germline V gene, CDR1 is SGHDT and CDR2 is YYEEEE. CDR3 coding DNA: TGTGCCAGCAGCTCAGCTCGACTAGCGGGGGTTTTTACCACAGATACGCAGTATTTT. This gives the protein CASSSARLAGVFTTDTQYF. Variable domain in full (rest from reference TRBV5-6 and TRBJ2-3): DAGVTQSPTHLIKTRGQQVTLRCSPKSGHDTVSWYQQALGQGPQFIFQYYEEEERQRGNFPDRFSGHQFPNYSSELNVNALLLGDSALYLCASSSARLAGVFTTDTQYFGPGTRLTVL.

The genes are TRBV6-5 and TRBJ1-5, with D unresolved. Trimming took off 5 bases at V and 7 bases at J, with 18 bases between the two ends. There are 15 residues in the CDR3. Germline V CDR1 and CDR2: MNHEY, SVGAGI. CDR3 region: CASSPNQAFRQPQHF. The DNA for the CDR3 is TGTGCCAGCAGTCCAAATCAGGCCTTTAGGCAGCCCCAGCATTTT.

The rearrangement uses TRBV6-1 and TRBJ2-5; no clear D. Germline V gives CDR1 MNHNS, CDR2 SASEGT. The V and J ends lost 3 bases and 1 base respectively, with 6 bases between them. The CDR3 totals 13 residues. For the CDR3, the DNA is TGTGCCAGCAGTGAGTTCCGCCAAGAGACCCAGTACTTC. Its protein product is CASSEFRQETQYF.

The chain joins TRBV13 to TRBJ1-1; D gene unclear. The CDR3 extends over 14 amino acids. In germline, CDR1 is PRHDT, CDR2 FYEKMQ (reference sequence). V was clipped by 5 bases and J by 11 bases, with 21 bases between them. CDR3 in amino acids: CASSPAAVSRGAFF. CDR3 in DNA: TGTGCCAGCAGCCCGGCCGCCGTCTCGCGCGGGGCTTTCTTT. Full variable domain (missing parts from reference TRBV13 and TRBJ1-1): AAGVIQSPRHLIKEKRETATLKCYPIPRHDTVYWYQQGPGQDPQFLISFYEKMQSDKGSIPDRFSAQQFSDYHSELNMSSLELGDSALYFCASSPAAVSRGAFFGQGTRLTVV.

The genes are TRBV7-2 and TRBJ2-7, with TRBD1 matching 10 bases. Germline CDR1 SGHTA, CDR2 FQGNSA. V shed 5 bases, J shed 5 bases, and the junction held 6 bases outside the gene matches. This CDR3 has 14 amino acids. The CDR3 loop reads CASSLRTGGNEQYF. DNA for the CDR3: TGTGCCAGCAGCCTCAGGACAGGGGGGAACGAGCAGTACTTC.

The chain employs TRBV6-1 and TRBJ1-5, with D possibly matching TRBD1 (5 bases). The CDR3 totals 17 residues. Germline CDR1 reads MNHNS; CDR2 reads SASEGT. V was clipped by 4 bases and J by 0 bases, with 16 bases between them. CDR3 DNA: TGTGCCAGCAGTGCGGGAGGGACTTACTATAGCAATCAGCCCCAGCATTTT. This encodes CASSAGGTYYSNQPQHF.

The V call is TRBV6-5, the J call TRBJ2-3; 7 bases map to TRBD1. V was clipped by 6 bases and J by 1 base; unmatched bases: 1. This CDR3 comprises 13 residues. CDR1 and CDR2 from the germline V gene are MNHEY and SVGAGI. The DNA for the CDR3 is TGTGCCAGCAGACAGGGGCGCACAGATACGCAGTATTTT. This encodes CASRQGRTDTQYF.

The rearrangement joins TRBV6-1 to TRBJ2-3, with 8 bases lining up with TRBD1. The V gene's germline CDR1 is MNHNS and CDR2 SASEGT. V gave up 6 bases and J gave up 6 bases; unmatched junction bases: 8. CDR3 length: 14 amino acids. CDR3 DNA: TGTGCCAGCAGGGGCCGACAGGGGATGGATACGCAGTATTTT. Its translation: CASRGRQGMDTQYF.

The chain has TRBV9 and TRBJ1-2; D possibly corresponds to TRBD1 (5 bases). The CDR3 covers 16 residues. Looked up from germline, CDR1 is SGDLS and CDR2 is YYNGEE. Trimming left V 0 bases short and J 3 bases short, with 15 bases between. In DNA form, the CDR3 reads TGTGCCAGCAGCGTAGGGGAGGGGCAAGTTGACTATGGCTACACCTTC. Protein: CASSVGEGQVDYGYTF.

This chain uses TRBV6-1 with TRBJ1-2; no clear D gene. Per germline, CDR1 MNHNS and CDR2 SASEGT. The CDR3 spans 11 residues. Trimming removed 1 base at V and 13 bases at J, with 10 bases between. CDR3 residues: CASSEDQASTF. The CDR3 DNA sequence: TGTGCCAGCAGTGAAGATCAGGCCTCCACCTTC.

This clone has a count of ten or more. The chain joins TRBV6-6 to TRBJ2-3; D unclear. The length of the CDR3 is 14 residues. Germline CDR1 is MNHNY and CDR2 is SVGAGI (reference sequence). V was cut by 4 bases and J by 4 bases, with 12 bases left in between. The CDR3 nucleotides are TGTGCCAGCAGTTTTACGGGTGGATCAGATACGCAGTATTTT. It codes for CASSFTGGSDTQYF.

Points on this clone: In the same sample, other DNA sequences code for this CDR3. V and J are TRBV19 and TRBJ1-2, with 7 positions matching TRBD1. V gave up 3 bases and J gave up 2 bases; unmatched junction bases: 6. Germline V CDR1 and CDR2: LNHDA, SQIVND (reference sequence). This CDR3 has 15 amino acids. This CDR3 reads CASSIAQGGNYGYTF. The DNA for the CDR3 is TGTGCCAGTAGTATCGCCCAGGGGGGAAACTATGGCTACACCTTC.